This T cell receptor (beta chain) was documented in a study of radiation and T cells in renal cell carcinoma. Described treatment: 15 Gy SBRT to primary tumor, nephrectomy 4 weeks later. This renal cell carcinoma was of the clear cell type. Libraries were prepared by immunoSEQ multiplex PCR; TCRdb keeps only in-frame clonotypes and omits some of them. The table includes almost 20,000 clones, roughly two thirds detected once. With regard to this clone: Antigen unknown.

V was trimmed by 5 bases and J by 3 bases, leaving 10 bases between them. Looked up from germline, CDR1 is SGHVS and CDR2 is FQNEAQ. This CDR3 contains 13 residues. Study-wide points: Dominant CDR3 motifs were more common in irradiated tumors than controls. Baseline intratumoral clonotype presence is unknown without pretreatment biopsies. Only small tumor regions of around 1 g were sampled.

The V and J genes are TRBV7-8 and TRBJ2-5; no firm D call. Sequencing used tumor tissue, obtained from a patient whose treatment included radiotherapy and nephrectomy. The source is a woman aged 70-85 years with renal cell carcinoma. The CDR3: CASSALGKETQYF. CDR3 nucleotide sequence: TGTGCCAGCAGCGCCCTGGGCAAAGAGACCCAGTACTTC.